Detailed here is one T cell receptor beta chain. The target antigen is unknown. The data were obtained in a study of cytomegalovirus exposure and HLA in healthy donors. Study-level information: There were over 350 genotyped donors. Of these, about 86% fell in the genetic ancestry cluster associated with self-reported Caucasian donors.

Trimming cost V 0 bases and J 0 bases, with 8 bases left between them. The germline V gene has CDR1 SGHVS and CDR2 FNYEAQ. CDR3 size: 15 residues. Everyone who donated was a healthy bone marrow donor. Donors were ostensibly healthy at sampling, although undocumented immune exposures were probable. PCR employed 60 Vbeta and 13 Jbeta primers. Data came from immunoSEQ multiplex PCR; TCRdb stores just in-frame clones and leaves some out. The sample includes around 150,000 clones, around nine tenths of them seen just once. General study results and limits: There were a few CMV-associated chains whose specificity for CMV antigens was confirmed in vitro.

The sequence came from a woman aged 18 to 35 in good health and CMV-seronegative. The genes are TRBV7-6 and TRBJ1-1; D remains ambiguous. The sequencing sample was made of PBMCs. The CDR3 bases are TGTGCCAGCAGCTTAGCAGGAGGGATGAACACTGAAGCTTTCTTT. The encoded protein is CASSLAGGMNTEAFF.